This T cell receptor (beta chain) was documented in a study of T cells after yellow fever vaccination (dated by TCRdb to about 2019). With respect to the entire study: The SMART-Seq v4 Ultra Low Input RNA kit was used to prepare libraries from fractions with low cell numbers. To follow T-cell clones before and after primary and booster YFV17D yellow fever vaccination, bulk TCR alpha and beta repertoires were sequenced over time. Two healthy male donors, one aged 18 to 30 and one aged 30 to 40 years, were included in the cohort. Blood was drawn at multiple timepoints before and after primary and secondary immunization, with bulk PBMC replicates and cell subsets isolated.

CDR1 and CDR2, per the germline V gene, are SGHTA and FQGNSA. V loses 3 bases, J loses 1 base, and the germline ends lie 9 bases apart. The CDR3 has 14 amino acids, counting the end cysteine and phenylalanine. Only the CDR3 DNA stays, 42 bases, in frame from base 1. This clonotype was recorded a few times. Its antigen remains unidentified. No per-base quality is available; no much larger clone lies one base away. Study-level results and caveats: Most clones expanded after primary vaccination were re-detected after the booster (almost 98% of CD4 and around nine tenths of CD8), suggesting broad memory maintenance. A small fraction of clonotypes showed up in both the CD4 and CD8 compartments, probably as a result of convergent recombination. FACS-sorted repertoires could contain abundant contaminating clonotypes from the bulk population, so computational filtering was required. The secondary T-cell response was found to be weaker but faster than the primary response, with a peak reached on day 5 rather than on day 15. Because the study included only a couple of donors, the extent to which the findings can be generalized is limited.

According to the study, the label for this sample's treatment or condition signals: live attenuated yellow fever vaccine strain. At each blood-draw timepoint, two biological replicates of bulk PBMCs were collected. A standard Ficoll-Paque protocol was used to isolate PBMCs from peripheral blood. RNA was extracted with TriZol from bulk PBMCs, CD4 and CD8 fractions, and dextramer-positive and dextramer-negative fractions. TCR cDNA was synthesized by 5'RACE template switching, through which a universal primer site and unique molecular identifiers were introduced. Priming of cDNA synthesis was performed from both the TCR alpha and TCR beta constant segments. Library amplification used two PCR steps, and the second PCR step added sample barcodes and sequencing adapters. Sequencing of libraries was done on Illumina HiSeq 2500 (2x100 bp) or NovaSeq (2x150 bp). In the original analysis: MIGEC handled demultiplexing of reads and collapsing into UMI consensus sequences, while MiXCR performed V(D)J alignment. Clonotypes responding to the vaccine were identified with edgeR on replicate PBMC samples, with the criteria of FDR below 0.01 and a log2 fold change above 5 up to day 15. CD4 or CD8 identity was assigned to each bulk clonotype according to whether the clonotype was present at higher abundance in the sequenced CD4 repertoire or the sequenced CD8 repertoire. TCRdb trimmed public reads at Q25 via fastp, called clones via MiXCR and kept in-frame beta chains. Every distinct CDR3 protein forms one entry, paired with its most common genes and DNA. TCRdb's processing, not the authors', yielded these V and J calls. In all, the sample holds about 360,000 distinct CDR3 sequences, and 6.2% of those were seen once. The ten top clones hold over 12% of the sample.

The TCR originated in a man under 40 who received the YFV17D yellow fever vaccine. The sample consisted of PBMCs, taken 5 days after the yellow fever booster vaccination. The chain was built from TRBV7-2 and TRBJ1-1; too little of a D gene remains to name it. The nucleotide sequence is given as TGTGCCAGCAGCTTGCCGAGGCGGAACACTGAAGCTTTCTTT. It is translated as CASSLPRRNTEAFF.